The rows below give T cell receptor beta chains drawn from one sample of a study of cytomegalovirus exposure and HLA in healthy donors. Some clones are missing from TCRdb's copy, which holds only in-frame ones; the method was immunoSEQ multiplex PCR. The sample includes around 60,000 clones, roughly 70% of them seen just once. Sequencing was performed on PBMCs. Source of these receptors: a man between 45 and 60 years old in good health and CMV-seropositive. Each CDR3 is given without its conserved first and last residue. The order of the fields is V gene, CDR3 length, CDR3 protein.

>TRBV5-4|12
ASSLGQSNYGYT
>TRBV7-9|15
ASSFTGLQGASYEQY
>TRBV28|11
ASMTGGGYEQF
>TRBV6-6|12
ASSYRDRPYEQY
>TRBV9|14
ASSAAQGARTDTQY
>TRBV7-8|13
ASSSGLPGVGTQY
>TRBV28|13
ASSHGQGVIYGYT
>TRBV6-4|11
ASSDANGSGYT
>TRBV2|13
ASSVGRGSYNEQF
>TRBV11-2|12
ASSLVRGANEQF
>TRBV5-6|13
ASSLTGTAGYGYT
>TRBV5-6|13
ASSFRDRGTGELF
>TRBV12-5|13
ASGLSREGRDEQF
>TRBV15|16
ATSRDLIGTGPTIGYT
>TRBV27|13
ASSTSDRSNSPLH
>TRBV21-1|18
ASNKLEGAWGPTLCYEQY
>TRBV5-1|14
ASSLPTGDGANVLT
>TRBV25-1|13
ASSDGGVRTYEQY
>TRBV19|10
ASSIAAGGAF
>TRBV7-2|15
ASSSRAAGGPGNEQF
>TRBV30|11
AWTRTGSYGYT
>TRBV7-2|14
ASSRFPRGDYNEQF
>TRBV6-1|11
AGFGDLNTEAF
>TRBV7-2|12
ASSLGQSNSPLH
>TRBV6-1|16
ASSAVQGMGSGANVLT
>TRBV5-1|10
ASSRSDYEQY
>TRBV7-2|12
ASSQDRWNEKLF
>TRBV6-5|13
ASSYSREMNTEAF
>TRBV29-1|15
SVGGLERGRSTGELF
>TRBV29-1|8
SVGEDTRY
>TRBV5-4|13
ASSWGTGGDSPLH
>TRBV28|16
ASSLPKASAEVNQPQH
>TRBV7-9|10
ASSLDRAGYT
>TRBV4-3|17
ASSQGLYPGQGRTDTQY